This TCR beta chain was retrieved from a study of OX40 agonist ivuxolimab in advanced cancers. Study as a whole: The study enrolled dose-escalation patients with hepatocellular carcinoma, melanoma, renal cell or head and neck cancer. Patients were under 90% male with ages roughly 23 to 85, mean 60.

Study-level points and caveats: In the expanded peripheral T cells, antigen specificity was never determined. Some nonresponders also had low normalized T-cell clonal expansion.

Germline V gene lookup returns CDR1 SGHNT and CDR2 YYREEE (reference sequence). The germline V and J ends were trimmed by 4 bases and 6 bases, with 14 bases remaining between them. This CDR3 comprises 13 residues. Points on this clone: Antigen specificity is unknown.

Here immunoSEQ multiplex PCR was the method, and the copy in TCRdb shows in-frame clones only, minus some. The sample has about 61,000 clones; more than 80% are singletons. The chain couples TRBV5-4 to TRBJ2-7, with a tentative D call TRBD1 (6 bases). This TCR was recovered from an adult with an advanced solid tumor such as melanoma, head and neck, liver or kidney cancer. The sample in question was CD4+ or CD8+ T cells sorted from blood, obtained in a trial of the OX40 agonist ivuxolimab. CDR3 region: CASSQTGSGEQYF. The CDR3 region has the DNA TGTGCCAGCAGCCAGACAGGATCGGGCGAGCAGTACTTC. Complete variable domain (other parts from reference TRBV5-4 and TRBJ2-7): ETGVTQSPTHLIKTRGQQVTLRCSSQSGHNTVSWYQQALGQGPQFIFQYYREEENGRGNFPPRFSGLQFPNYSSELNVNALELDDSALYLCASSQTGSGEQYFGPGTRLTVT.